This T cell receptor (beta chain) was captured by sequencing in a study of Graves' ophthalmopathy and Graves' hyperthyroidism. The study, taken as a whole, reports: Classification of ophthalmopathy versus stable hyperthyroidism by a 13-signature model yielded around 90% sensitivity and around 80% specificity.

RNA transcripts were the source from which TCR beta CDR3 regions were amplified. HTBI primers were used in a first-round RT-PCR, which preceded a second-round multiplex PCR. From the multiplex PCR reads, TCRdb called clonotypes with MiXCR, one entry per CDR3 protein. The data show over 200,000 distinct CDR3 sequences, 25% to 30% seen once. Trimming stripped 6 bases from V and 4 bases from J, with 10 bases between. Germline CDR1 MDHEN, CDR2 SYDVKM. The CDR3 spans 12 residues. Points on this clonotype: Its matching antigen is unknown.

The V call is TRBV28, the J call TRBJ2-7, with a weak D call TRBD1 (6 bases). Sequencing was carried out using peripheral blood. This sequence originates from a man in his fifties or sixties with Graves' ophthalmopathy. The CDR3 loop reads CASRQGVYEQYF. CDR3 coding DNA: TGTGCCAGCAGACAGGGTGTTTACGAGCAGTACTTC.